One sample yielded the 21 T cell receptor beta chains listed below, sequenced in a study of human CD8 memory T cell subsets. Libraries targeted TCR beta using 5' RACE with UMIs. One entry per CDR3 protein, without DNA, is what TCRdb gives after re-calling the 5' RACE reads. Across around 7,300 distinct CDR3 sequences, the top ten clones capture 21% of the sample. Specimen: CD8+ T cells from PBMCs. The receptors derive from a human donor in good health.

Measured by frequency, this clonotype is medium-sized. The genes are TRBV25-1 and TRBJ2-5; checking the TCRdb D call of TRBD2 is not possible without DNA. There are 15 residues in the CDR3. Per the germline V gene, CDR1 is MGHDK and CDR2 is SYGVNS. The CDR3 is CASSAPTSGQETQYF.

The chain carries TRBV7-2 and TRBJ2-7; TCRdb calls TRBD1, which cannot be checked without DNA. This CDR3 comprises 15 residues. CDR1 is SGHTA, CDR2 FQGNSA, per germline. CDR3 residues: CASSLGLRDSYEQYF.

This chain links TRBV4-1 with TRBJ1-3; with no DNA, the TCRdb D assignment of TRBD1 cannot be verified. The CDR3 extends over 15 amino acids. CDR1 and CDR2 from the germline V gene are MGHRA and YSYEKL. The CDR3 protein is CASSQETGTGNTIYF.

This chain links TRBV5-5 with TRBJ1-5; absent DNA, TCRdb's TRBD1 call cannot be checked. There are 15 residues in the CDR3. Germline V gene data show CDR1 as SGHKS and CDR2 as YYEKEE (reference sequence). This CDR3 is CASSSTDGGGQPQHF.

This clonotype is labeled medium-sized based on frequency. The genes are TRBV2 and TRBJ2-7; TCRdb indicates TRBD2, and absent DNA this call remains unverified. Germline CDR1 and CDR2: SNHLY and FYNNEI. The CDR3 contains 15 residues. CDR3 amino acids: CASSDEGGEVYEQYF. Variable domain in full (rest from reference TRBV2 and TRBJ2-7): EPEVTQTPSHQVTQMGQEVILRCVPISNHLYFYWYRQILGQKVEFLVSFYNNEISEKSEIFDDQFSVERPDGSNFTLKIRSTKLEDSAMYFCASSDEGGEVYEQYFGPGTRLTVT.

The chain couples TRBV19 to TRBJ2-1; the D gene TCRdb calls, TRBD1, cannot be checked with no DNA. This CDR3 spans 14 amino acids. The V gene's germline CDR1 is LNHDA and CDR2 SQIVND (reference sequence). The CDR3 protein is CASTPELSYNEQFF.

This clonotype is classed as medium-sized (0.01 to 0.1%) by frequency. The V call is TRBV9, the J call TRBJ1-4; the TCRdb call, TRBD1, lacks DNA for checking. Germline CDR1 is SGDLS and CDR2 is YYNGEE. The CDR3 consists of 15 residues. The CDR3 spells CASSAYSDKNEKLFF.

V and J are TRBV5-1 and TRBJ1-2; TCRdb indicates TRBD1, and absent DNA this call remains unverified. Per the germline V gene, CDR1 is SGHRS and CDR2 is YFSETQ. The CDR3 covers 16 residues. The chain's CDR3 is CASSDPGGMANYGYTF.

Measured by frequency, this clonotype is medium-sized. The CDR3 loop is CASSLDGGSVEQYF. The V and J genes are TRBV7-9 and TRBJ2-7; TCRdb returns TRBD2, unconfirmable since there is no DNA. The CDR3 is made up of 14 amino acids. CDR1 is SEHNR, CDR2 FQNEAQ, per germline (reference sequence).

The J gene is TRBJ2-7, the V gene TRBV27; lacking DNA, the TRBD1 call made by TCRdb goes unchecked. There are 15 residues in the CDR3. Germline-derived CDR1 and CDR2 are MNHEY and SMNVEV (reference sequence). The CDR3 protein is CASSFRQGTSYEQYF.

The chain links TRBV6-6 to TRBJ2-7; TCRdb lists TRBD2, though no DNA is available to test this call. Germline-derived CDR1 and CDR2 are MNHNY and SVGAGI (reference sequence). This CDR3 contains 13 residues. The chain's CDR3 is CASGPYVSYEQYF.

This chain uses TRBV6-5 with TRBJ2-3; TCRdb reports TRBD2, a call that lacks DNA to check it against. CDR1 and CDR2 (germline): MNHEY, SVGAGI. CDR3 length: 16 residues. CDR3 amino acids: CASSYSTGLAGDTQYF.

V gene TRBV12-3 or TRBV12-4 combines with J gene TRBJ2-7; TCRdb indicates TRBD1, and absent DNA this call remains unverified. This CDR3 region has 14 residues. CDR3 region: CASILNGGRNEQYF.

In terms of frequency, this clonotype is medium-sized. The chain links TRBV5-5 to TRBJ2-7; TCRdb's assignment of TRBD1 cannot be checked, as there is no DNA. The CDR3 extends over 14 amino acids. Germline V CDR1 and CDR2: SGHKS, YYEKEE (reference sequence). CDR3 sequence reads: CASSLGQGRDEQYF.

The CDR3: CASSWGGYEQYF. The chain combines TRBV28 with TRBJ2-7; with no DNA, the TCRdb D assignment of TRBD1 cannot be verified. Germline CDR1 reads MDHEN; CDR2 reads SYDVKM. The CDR3 totals 12 residues.

Here the CDR3 reads CASSPAGDISYNEQFF. The rearrangement uses TRBV19 and TRBJ2-1; TCRdb lists TRBD1, though no DNA is available to test this call. Germline V gene data show CDR1 as LNHDA and CDR2 as SQIVND (reference sequence). This CDR3 is built from 16 residues.

The chain is built from TRBV11-2 and TRBJ2-5; TCRdb's D call, TRBD2, is unchecked because there is no DNA. This CDR3 region has 16 residues. The germline gives CDR1 SGHAT, CDR2 FQNNGV. The CDR3 loop reads CASRAPGLAGLGTQYF.

The chain employs TRBV15 and TRBJ1-4. Germline V gives CDR1 LNHNV, CDR2 YYDKDF (reference sequence). The CDR3 extends over 15 amino acids. CDR3: CATSRDRGSNEKLFF. The complete variable domain, with remaining parts taken from reference TRBV15 and TRBJ1-4, reads DAMVIQNPRYQVTQFGKPVTLSCSQTLNHNVMYWYQQKSSQAPKLLFHYYDKDFNNEADTPDNFQSRRPNTSFCFLDIRSPGLGDTAMYLCATSRDRGSNEKLFFGSGTQLSVL.

J is TRBJ1-5 and V is TRBV6-6; TCRdb indicates TRBD1, and absent DNA this call remains unverified. Germline CDR1 MNHNY, CDR2 SVGAGI (reference sequence). This CDR3 comprises 14 residues. The CDR3 region is CASSYPGGSQPQHF.

The rearrangement uses TRBV19 and TRBJ2-1. CDR3 length: 15 residues. Germline CDR1 reads LNHDA; CDR2 reads SQIVND (reference sequence). This CDR3 reads CASSLPSTSYNEQFF. Looking up the rest from reference TRBV19 and TRBJ2-1 gives the full variable domain: DGGITQSPKYLFRKEGQNVTLSCEQNLNHDAMYWYRQDPGQGLRLIYYSQIVNDFQKGDIAEGYSVSREKKESFPLTVTSAQKNPTAFYLCASSLPSTSYNEQFFGPGTRLTVL.

The V call is TRBV4-2, the J call TRBJ2-2; checking the TCRdb D call of TRBD2 is not possible without DNA. The CDR3 spans 16 residues. In germline, CDR1 is LGHNA, CDR2 YNFKEQ. CDR3 residues: CASSQVRSGGAGELFF.